This TCR beta chain is from a study of a mutant IDH1 vaccine in newly diagnosed glioma. Note on this clone: Its antigen remains unidentified.

The germline V gene encodes CDR1 ENHRY and CDR2 SYGVKD. The V end was cut by 3 bases, the J end by 4 bases, with 12 bases between. This CDR3 is 14 amino acids long. Time point described: week 35, safety follow-up. The vaccine gave 300 ug of a 20-mer mutant IDH1 peptide subcutaneously per dose. The study gave patients eight vaccinations in weeks 1, 3, 5, 7, 11, 15, 19, 23. New WHO grade 3 or 4 astrocytomas that were IDH1-mutant and ATRX-lost occurred in the donors. Sequencing used immunoSEQ multiplex PCR; TCRdb keeps in-frame clones, though not all of them. The table lists about 68,000 clones, roughly 83% of them singletons.

The sequences come from PBMCs, collected from a glioma patient whose treatment included an IDH1 peptide vaccine. The V gene is TRBV10-3, the J gene TRBJ1-1; D remains ambiguous. The TCR was taken from a man aged 18 to 30 with glioma. The CDR3 nucleotides are TGTGCCATCAGTGATGGGTGGGAAGGCACTGAAGCTTTCTTT. This codes for CAISDGWEGTEAFF.